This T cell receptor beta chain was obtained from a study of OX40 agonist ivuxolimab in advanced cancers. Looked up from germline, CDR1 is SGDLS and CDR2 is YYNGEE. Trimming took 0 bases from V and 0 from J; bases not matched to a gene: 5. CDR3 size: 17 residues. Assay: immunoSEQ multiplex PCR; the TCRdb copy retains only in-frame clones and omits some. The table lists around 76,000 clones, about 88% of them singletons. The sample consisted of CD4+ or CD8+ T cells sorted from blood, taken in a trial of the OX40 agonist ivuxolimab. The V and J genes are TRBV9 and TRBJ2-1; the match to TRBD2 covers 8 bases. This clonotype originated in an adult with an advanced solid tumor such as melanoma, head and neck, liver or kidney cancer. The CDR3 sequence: CASSVALLADSYNEQFF. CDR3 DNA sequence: TGTGCCAGCAGCGTAGCCCTACTAGCGGACTCCTACAATGAGCAGTTCTTC.